The rows below give T cell receptor beta chains drawn from one sample of a study of T cell responses to AZD1222 COVID-19 vaccine. Profiling relied on immunoSEQ multiplex PCR, and the TCRdb table lists in-frame clones only, not all of them. The sample records 85,000 to 95,000 clones, nearly 90% being singletons. This material consisted of peripheral blood, taken on day 0 of AZD1222 vaccination. The receptors stem from an adult in good health. The CDR3 runs from the conserved cysteine through the conserved F or W. The D gene is left open where the match is weak. Clone size, where shown, is once, few, many, or a class for clones that have expanded.

cdr3_aa,cdr3_nt,clone_size,d_call,j_call,v_call
CASSIAYGYTF,TGTGCCAGTAGTATAGCCTATGGCTACACCTTC,-,-,TRBJ1-2,TRBV19
CASSSSGGGYEQYF,TGTGCCAGCAGCTCGAGCGGGGGTGGTTACGAGCAGTACTTC,-,TRBD2,TRBJ2-7,TRBV5-4
CASSSMGAGNQPQHF,TGTGCCAGCAGCTCCATGGGCGCCGGCAATCAGCCCCAGCATTTT,-,-,TRBJ1-5,TRBV7-8
CAIRGDRTGDGYTF,TGTGCCATCAGGGGGGACAGGACAGGAGATGGCTACACCTTC,-,TRBD1,TRBJ1-2,TRBV10-3
CASSGTDYGYTF,TGTGCCAGCAGTGGGACAGACTATGGCTACACCTTC,-,TRBD1,TRBJ1-2,TRBV12-3/TRBV12-4
CASSLVLETQYF,TGTGCCAGCAGTTTGGTGTTGGAGACCCAGTACTTC,-,-,TRBJ2-5,TRBV12-3/TRBV12-4
CASSSRRRSTDTQYF,TGTGCCAGCAGCTCCAGACGACGGAGCACAGATACGCAGTATTTT,-,-,TRBJ2-3,TRBV7-2
CAISDFTSGGPYNEQFF,TGTGCCATCAGTGACTTTACTAGCGGGGGCCCCTACAATGAGCAGTTCTTC,-,TRBD2,TRBJ2-1,TRBV10-3
CASSSISGLGFNQPQHF,TGTGCCAGCAGCTCGATTTCCGGACTGGGTTTCAATCAGCCCCAGCATTTT,-,-,TRBJ1-5,TRBV27
CASSFQEHQPQHF,TGTGCCAGCAGCTTTCAGGAGCATCAGCCCCAGCATTTT,-,-,TRBJ1-5,TRBV11-2
CASSYRQGYPYGYTF,TGTGCCAGCAGTTACAGGCAGGGGTATCCTTATGGCTACACCTTC,once,-,TRBJ1-2,TRBV6-2/TRBV6-3
CASSADTRGGNSPLHF,TGCGCCAGCAGCGCCGACACGCGGGGGGGTAATTCACCCCTCCACTTT,-,-,TRBJ1-6,TRBV5-1
CAWGQQLEAFF,TGTGCCTGGGGGCAGCAACTTGAAGCTTTCTTT,-,-,TRBJ1-1,TRBV30
CASNPTLLTGGSQFF,TGCGCCAGCAACCCTACGCTGCTGACAGGGGGAAGCCAGTTCTTC,-,TRBD1,TRBJ2-1,TRBV4-1
CASSPSPNNEQFF,TGTGCCAGCAGCCCTAGTCCGAACAATGAGCAGTTCTTC,-,-,TRBJ2-1,TRBV11-3
CASSLDVASGSRGTQYF,TGTGCCAGCAGCTTAGACGTGGCTAGCGGGTCGCGAGGGACCCAGTACTTC,-,TRBD2,TRBJ2-5,TRBV7-2
CASSSRGGSEAFF,TGTGCCAGCAGCTCCCGCGGGGGGTCTGAAGCTTTCTTT,-,-,TRBJ1-1,TRBV11-1
CASSVEGQGRTGELFF,TGTGCCAGCAGCGTAGAAGGACAGGGTCGCACCGGGGAGCTGTTTTTT,-,TRBD1,TRBJ2-2,TRBV9
CASSADSYGYTF,TGCGCCAGCAGCGCGGACAGTTATGGCTACACCTTC,-,-,TRBJ1-2,TRBV5-1
CASSRDRDNEKLFF,TGTGCCAGCAGCCGCGACAGGGATAATGAAAAACTGTTTTTT,-,TRBD1,TRBJ1-4,TRBV7-8
CASSPGLAGDTQYF,TGTGCCAGCTCACCGGGACTAGCGGGGGACACGCAGTATTTT,-,TRBD2,TRBJ2-3,TRBV18
CATSRGTANTIYF,TGTGCCACCAGCAGAGGGACAGCAAACACCATATATTTT,once,-,TRBJ1-3,TRBV15
CASSQGPYTEAFF,TGTGCCAGCAGCCAAGGTCCTTACACTGAAGCTTTCTTT,once,-,TRBJ1-1,TRBV5-5